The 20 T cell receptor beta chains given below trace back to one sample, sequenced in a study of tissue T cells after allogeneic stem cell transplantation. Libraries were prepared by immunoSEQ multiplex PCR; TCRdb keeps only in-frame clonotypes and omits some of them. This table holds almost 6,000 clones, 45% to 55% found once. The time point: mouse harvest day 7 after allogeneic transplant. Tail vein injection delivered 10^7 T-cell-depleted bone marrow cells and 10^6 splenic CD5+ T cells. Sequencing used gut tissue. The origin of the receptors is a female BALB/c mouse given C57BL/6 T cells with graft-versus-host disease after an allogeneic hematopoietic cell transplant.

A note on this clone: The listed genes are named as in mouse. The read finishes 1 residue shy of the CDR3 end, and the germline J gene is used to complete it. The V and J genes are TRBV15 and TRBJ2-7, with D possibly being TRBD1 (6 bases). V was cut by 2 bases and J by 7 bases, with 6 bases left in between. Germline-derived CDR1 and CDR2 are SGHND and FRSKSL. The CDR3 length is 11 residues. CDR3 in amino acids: CASSLRGEQYF. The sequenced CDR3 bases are TGTGCCAGCAGTTTAAGGGGGGAACAGTAC.

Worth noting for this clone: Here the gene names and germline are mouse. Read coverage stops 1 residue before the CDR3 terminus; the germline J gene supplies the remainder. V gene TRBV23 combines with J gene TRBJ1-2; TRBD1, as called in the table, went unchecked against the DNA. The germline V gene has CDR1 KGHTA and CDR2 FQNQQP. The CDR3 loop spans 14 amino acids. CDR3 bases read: TGCTCCAGCAGCCGGGACATTGCAAACTCCGACTACACC. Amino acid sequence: CSSSRDIANSDYT. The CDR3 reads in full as CSSSRDIANSDYTF. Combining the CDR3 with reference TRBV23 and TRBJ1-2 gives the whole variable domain DAAVTQKPRYLIKMKGQEAEMKCIPEKGHTAVFWYQQKQSKELKFLIYFQNQQPLDQIDMVKERFSAVCPSSSLCSLGIRTCEAEDSALYLCSSSRDIANSDYTFGSGTRLLVI.

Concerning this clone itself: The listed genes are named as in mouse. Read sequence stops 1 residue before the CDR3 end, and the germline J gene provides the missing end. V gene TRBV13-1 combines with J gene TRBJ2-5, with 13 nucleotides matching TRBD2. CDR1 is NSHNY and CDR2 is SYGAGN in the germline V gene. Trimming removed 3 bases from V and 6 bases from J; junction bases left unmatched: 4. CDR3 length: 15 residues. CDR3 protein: CASSGTGGARDTQYF. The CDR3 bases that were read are TGTGCCAGCAGTGGGACTGGGGGGGCGCGCGACACCCAGTAC.

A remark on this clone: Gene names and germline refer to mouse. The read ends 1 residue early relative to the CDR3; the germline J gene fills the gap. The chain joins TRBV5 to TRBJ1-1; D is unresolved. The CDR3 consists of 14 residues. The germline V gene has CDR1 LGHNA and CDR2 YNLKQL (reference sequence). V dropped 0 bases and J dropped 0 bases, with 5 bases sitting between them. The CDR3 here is CASSQERTNTEVFF. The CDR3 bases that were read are TGTGCCAGCAGCCAAGAAAGGACAAACACAGAAGTCTTC.

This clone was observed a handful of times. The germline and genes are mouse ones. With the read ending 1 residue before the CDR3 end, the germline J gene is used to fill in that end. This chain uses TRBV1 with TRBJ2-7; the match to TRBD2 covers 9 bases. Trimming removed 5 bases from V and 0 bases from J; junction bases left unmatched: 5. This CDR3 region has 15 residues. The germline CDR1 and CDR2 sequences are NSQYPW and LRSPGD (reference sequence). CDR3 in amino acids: CTCSPLGGSSYEQYF. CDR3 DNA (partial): TGCACCTGCAGTCCTCTGGGGGGGAGCTCCTATGAACAGTAC.

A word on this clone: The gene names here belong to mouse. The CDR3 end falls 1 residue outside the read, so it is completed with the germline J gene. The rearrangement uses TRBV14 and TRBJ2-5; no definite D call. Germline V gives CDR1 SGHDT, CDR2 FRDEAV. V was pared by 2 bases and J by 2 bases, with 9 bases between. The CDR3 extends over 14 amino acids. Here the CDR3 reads CASSFRVTQDTQYF. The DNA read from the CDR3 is TGTGCCAGCAGTTTTAGGGTTACCCAAGACACCCAGTAC.

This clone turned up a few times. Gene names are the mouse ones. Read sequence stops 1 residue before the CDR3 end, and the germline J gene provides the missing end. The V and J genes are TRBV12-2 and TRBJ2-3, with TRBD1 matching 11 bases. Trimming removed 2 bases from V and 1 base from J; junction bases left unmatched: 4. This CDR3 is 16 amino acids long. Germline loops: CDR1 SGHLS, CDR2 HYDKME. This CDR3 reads CASSRRGQGGAETLYF. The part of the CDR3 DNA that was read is TGTGCCAGCTCTCGCCGGGGACAGGGGGGTGCAGAAACGCTGTAT.

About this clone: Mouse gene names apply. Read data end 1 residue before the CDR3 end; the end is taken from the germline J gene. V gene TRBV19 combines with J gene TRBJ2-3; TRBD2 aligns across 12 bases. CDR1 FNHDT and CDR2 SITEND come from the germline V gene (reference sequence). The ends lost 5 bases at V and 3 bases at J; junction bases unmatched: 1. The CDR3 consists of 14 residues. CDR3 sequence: CASRTGGAAETLYF. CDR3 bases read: TGTGCCAGCAGGACTGGGGGGGCGGCAGAAACGCTGTAT.

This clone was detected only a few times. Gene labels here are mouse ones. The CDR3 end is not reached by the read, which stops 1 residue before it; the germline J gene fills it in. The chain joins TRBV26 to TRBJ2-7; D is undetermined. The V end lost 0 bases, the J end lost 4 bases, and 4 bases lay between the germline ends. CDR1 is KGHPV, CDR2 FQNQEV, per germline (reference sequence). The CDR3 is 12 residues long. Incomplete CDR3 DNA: TGTGCCAGCAGTCTGTCTGGGTATGAACAGTAC. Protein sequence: CASSLSGYEQY. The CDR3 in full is CASSLSGYEQYF.

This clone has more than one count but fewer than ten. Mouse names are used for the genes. The CDR3 reads CASSMRGRSYEQYF. CDR3 DNA (partial): TGTGCCAGCAGTATGCGGGGGCGCTCCTATGAACAGTAC. V and J are TRBV19 and TRBJ2-7; D tentatively fits TRBD1 or TRBD2 (6 bases each). The read halts 1 residue ahead of the CDR3 end, with the missing end drawn from the germline J gene. The CDR3 is 14 residues long. Germline V CDR1 and CDR2: FNHDT, SITEND (reference sequence). V gave up 2 bases and J gave up 0 bases, with 9 bases separating them.

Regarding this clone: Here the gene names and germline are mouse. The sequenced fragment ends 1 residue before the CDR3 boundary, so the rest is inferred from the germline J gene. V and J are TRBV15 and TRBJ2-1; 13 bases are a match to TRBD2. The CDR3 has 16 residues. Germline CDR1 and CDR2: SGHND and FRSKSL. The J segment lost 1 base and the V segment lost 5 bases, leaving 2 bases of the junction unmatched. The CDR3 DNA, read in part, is TGTGCCAGCAGTCGGACTGGGGGGGCGAACTATGCTGAGCAGTTC. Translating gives CASSRTGGANYAEQF. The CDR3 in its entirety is CASSRTGGANYAEQFF.

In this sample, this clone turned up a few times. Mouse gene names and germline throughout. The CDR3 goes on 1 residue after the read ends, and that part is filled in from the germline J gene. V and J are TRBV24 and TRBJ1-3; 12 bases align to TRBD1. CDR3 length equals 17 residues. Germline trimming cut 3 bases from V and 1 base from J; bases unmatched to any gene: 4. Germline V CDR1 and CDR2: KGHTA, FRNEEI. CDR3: CASSLSGTGGSGNTLYF. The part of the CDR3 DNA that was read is TGTGCCAGCAGTCTCTCCGGGACAGGGGGCTCTGGAAATACGCTCTAT.

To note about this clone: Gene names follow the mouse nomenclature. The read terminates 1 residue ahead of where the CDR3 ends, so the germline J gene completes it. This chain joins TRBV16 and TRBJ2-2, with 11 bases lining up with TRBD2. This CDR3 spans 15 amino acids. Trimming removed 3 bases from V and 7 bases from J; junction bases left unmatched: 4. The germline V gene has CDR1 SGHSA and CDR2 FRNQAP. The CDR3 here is CASSFTGGAGGQLYF. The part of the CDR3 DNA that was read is TGTGCAAGCAGCTTTACTGGGGGGGCGGGCGGGCAGCTCTAC.

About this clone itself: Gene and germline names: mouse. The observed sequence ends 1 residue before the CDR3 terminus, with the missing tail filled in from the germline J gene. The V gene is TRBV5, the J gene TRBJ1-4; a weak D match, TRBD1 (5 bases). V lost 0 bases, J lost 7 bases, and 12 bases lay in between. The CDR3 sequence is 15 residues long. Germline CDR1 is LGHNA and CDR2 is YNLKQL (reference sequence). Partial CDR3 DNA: TGTGCCAGCAGCCAAGAGAGGGGAGGAGGCGAAAGATTATTT. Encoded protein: CASSQERGGGERLF. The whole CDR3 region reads CASSQERGGGERLFF.

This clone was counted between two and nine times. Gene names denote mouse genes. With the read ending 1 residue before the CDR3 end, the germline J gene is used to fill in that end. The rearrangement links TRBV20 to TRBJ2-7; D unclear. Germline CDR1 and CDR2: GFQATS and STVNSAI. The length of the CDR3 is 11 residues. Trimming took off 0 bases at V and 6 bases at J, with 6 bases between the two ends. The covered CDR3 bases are TGTGGTGCTAGGGATGATTTTGAACAGTAC. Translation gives CGARDDFEQY. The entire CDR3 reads CGARDDFEQYF.

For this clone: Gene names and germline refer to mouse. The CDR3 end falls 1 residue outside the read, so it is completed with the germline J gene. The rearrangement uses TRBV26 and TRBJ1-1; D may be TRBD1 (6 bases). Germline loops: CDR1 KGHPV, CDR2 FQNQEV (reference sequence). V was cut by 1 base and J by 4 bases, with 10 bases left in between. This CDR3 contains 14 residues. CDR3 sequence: CASSLWGPGTEVFF. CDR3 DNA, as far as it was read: TGTGCCAGCAGTCTGTGGGGGCCGGGCACAGAAGTCTTC.

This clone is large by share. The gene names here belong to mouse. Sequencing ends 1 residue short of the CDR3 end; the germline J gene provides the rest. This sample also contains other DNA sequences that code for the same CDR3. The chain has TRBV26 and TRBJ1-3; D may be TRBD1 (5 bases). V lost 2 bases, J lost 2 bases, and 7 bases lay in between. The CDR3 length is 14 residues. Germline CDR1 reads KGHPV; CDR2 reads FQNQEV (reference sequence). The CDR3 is CASSLRGAGNTLYF. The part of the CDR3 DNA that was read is TGTGCCAGCAGTCTGAGAGGGGCTGGAAATACGCTCTAT.

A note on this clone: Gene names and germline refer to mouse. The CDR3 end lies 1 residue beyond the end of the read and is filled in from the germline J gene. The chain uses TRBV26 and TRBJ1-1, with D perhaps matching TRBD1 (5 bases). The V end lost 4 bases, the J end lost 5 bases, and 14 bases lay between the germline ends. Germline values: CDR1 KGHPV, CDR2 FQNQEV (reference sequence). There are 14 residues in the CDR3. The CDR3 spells CASSPGASGTEVFF. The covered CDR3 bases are TGTGCCAGCAGTCCCGGGGCAAGTGGAACAGAAGTCTTC.

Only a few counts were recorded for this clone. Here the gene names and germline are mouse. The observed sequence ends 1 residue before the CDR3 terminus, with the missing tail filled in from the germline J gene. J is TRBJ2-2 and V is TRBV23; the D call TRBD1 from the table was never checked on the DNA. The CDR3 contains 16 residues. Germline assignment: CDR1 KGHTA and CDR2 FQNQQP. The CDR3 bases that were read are TGCTCCAGCAGTCAATCATCAGGCGCAAACACCGGGCAGCTCTAC. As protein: CSSSQSSGANTGQLY. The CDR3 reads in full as CSSSQSSGANTGQLYF.

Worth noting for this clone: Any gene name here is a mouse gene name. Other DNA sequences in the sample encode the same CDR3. CDR3 region: CASSLGQKDTQYF. The sequenced part of the CDR3 DNA is TGTGCCAGCAGTCTCGGACAGAAAGACACCCAGTAC. This rearrangement joins TRBV26 to TRBJ2-5; D is possibly TRBD1 (6 bases). Read data end 1 residue before the CDR3 end; the end is taken from the germline J gene. This CDR3 region has 13 residues. CDR1 is KGHPV and CDR2 is FQNQEV in the germline V gene (reference sequence). V was shortened by 3 bases and J by 4 bases, with 8 bases between the two germline ends. Looking up the rest from reference TRBV26 and TRBJ2-5 gives the full variable domain: NSKVIQTPRYLVKGQGQKAKMRCIPEKGHPVVFWYQQNKNNEFKFLINFQNQEVLQQIDMTEKRFSAECPSNSPCSLEIQSSEAGDSALYLCASSLGQKDTQYFGPGTRLLVL.